This T cell receptor beta chain was profiled in a study of T cells in Graves' hyperthyroidism and ophthalmopathy. The germline V gene has CDR1 SNHLY and CDR2 FYNNEI. V lost 5 bases, J lost 0 bases, and 7 bases lay in between. The CDR3 has 14 residues. This clonotype was recorded at least ten times. Its antigen is as yet unknown. RNA transcripts provided the source from which TCR beta CDR3 regions were amplified. The HTBI primer set was used in a first-round RT-PCR of the TCR CDR3. TCRdb fed the multiplex PCR reads into MiXCR, producing one record per CDR3 protein. This sample yields about 250,000 distinct CDR3 sequences, of which about 16% are seen a single time; under 35% belongs to the top ten. Study results and limitations: Ophthalmopathy was told apart from stable hyperthyroidism by a 13 V-J model. Before onset, ophthalmopathy was predicted by the model a median approximately 6.7 months earlier.

The source material was blood. The chain couples TRBV2 to TRBJ2-2; D uncertain. This sequence was found in a woman in her forties or fifties with Graves' hyperthyroidism that later progressed to Graves' ophthalmopathy. CDR3 loop: CASSIHPNTGELFF. CDR3 nucleotide sequence: TGTGCCAGCAGTATACACCCGAACACCGGGGAGCTGTTTTTT.